These T cell receptor beta chains were read from a single sample in a study of cytomegalovirus exposure and HLA in healthy donors. The table came from immunoSEQ multiplex PCR; TCRdb's copy has only in-frame clones and leaves some out. The repertoire table contains some 70,000 clones. The sequenced sample was PBMCs. The receptors stem from a female donor in good health and CMV-seropositive. Both conserved end residues are part of each CDR3. A D gene is named only where the DNA matches it firmly.

TGTGCCAGCAGCCCAATCAGGGGCGGAACTGGCTACACCTTC | CASSPIRGGTGYTF | TRBJ1-2 | NA | TRBV7-2
TGTGCCAGTAGTAGGGACAGGGACTATGGCTACACCTTC | CASSRDRDYGYTF | TRBJ1-2 | TRBD1 | TRBV19
TGTGCCAGCAGCCCGGGATTACGAGGGAGCTCTGGAAACACCATATATTTT | CASSPGLRGSSGNTIYF | TRBJ1-3 | NA | TRBV11-2
TGCGCCAGCAGCCAACGGGAAGGAAGCACAGATACGCAGTATTTT | CASSQREGSTDTQYF | TRBJ2-3 | NA | TRBV4-1
TGCGCCAGCAGCCAAGATATCGGGGAAACCTTTATCTATGGCTACACCTTC | CASSQDIGETFIYGYTF | TRBJ1-2 | NA | TRBV4-3
TGTGCCAGCTCACCGGACAGGGCCACTGAAGCTTTCTTT | CASSPDRATEAFF | TRBJ1-1 | TRBD1 | TRBV18
TGCGCCAGCAGCCAAGGACAGCTCTATGGCTACACCTTC | CASSQGQLYGYTF | TRBJ1-2 | NA | TRBV4-1
TGTGCTAGTGGGGACTGGACAGCGTCCTACGAGCAGTACTTC | CASGDWTASYEQYF | TRBJ2-7 | NA | TRBV12-5
TGTGCCTGGAGGGACCCGGGACTAGCGCTGTACAATGAGCAGTTCTTC | CAWRDPGLALYNEQFF | TRBJ2-1 | TRBD2 | TRBV30
TGTGCCAGCAGTTTAAAGAGGGTCCAAGAGACCCAGTACTTC | CASSLKRVQETQYF | TRBJ2-5 | NA | TRBV28
TGTGCCAGCAGCCGCTATAATTCACCCCTCCACTTT | CASSRYNSPLHF | TRBJ1-6 | NA | TRBV7-2
TGTGCCAGCTCACCCTCGACAGGGCAAGAAAAACTGTTTTTT | CASSPSTGQEKLFF | TRBJ1-4 | TRBD1 | TRBV18
TGTGCCAGCACCGAGGGAGGGTACACCGGGGAGCTGTTTTTT | CASTEGGYTGELFF | TRBJ2-2 | TRBD2 | TRBV9
TGTGCCAGCAGACATCGTGGAGTAACCACCGGGGAGCTGTTTTTT | CASRHRGVTTGELFF | TRBJ2-2 | NA | TRBV13
TGTGCCTGGAGTGTACGAGGACAGGGGATCGGGTTGCAGTTCTTC | CAWSVRGQGIGLQFF | TRBJ2-1 | TRBD1 | TRBV30
TGTGCCAGCAGCGCCCTCGACAGGGCTACGCAGTATTTT | CASSALDRATQYF | TRBJ2-3 | TRBD1 | TRBV14
TGTGCCTGGAGTCCCGGGTTCGGGGAGCTGTTTTTT | CAWSPGFGELFF | TRBJ2-2 | NA | TRBV30
TGCGCCAGCAGCCGCCCTGGACTAGCGGGAGGGCCTTGGGAGACCCAGTACTTC | CASSRPGLAGGPWETQYF | TRBJ2-5 | TRBD2 | TRBV5-1
TGTGCCACCAGCAGAACGCTTAGCGGAGCGAACACCGGGGAGCTGTTTTTT | CATSRTLSGANTGELFF | TRBJ2-2 | NA | TRBV15
TGCGCCAGCAGCTTGGAAACAGGGGGGCATGGCTACACCTTC | CASSLETGGHGYTF | TRBJ1-2 | TRBD1 | TRBV5-1
TGCGCCAGCAGTGACCCCGGGACAGGGGTACACGAGCAGTACTTC | CASSDPGTGVHEQYF | TRBJ2-7 | TRBD1 | TRBV10-1
TGTGCCAGCAGCACCGGGGGGACAAGGGGCCCTGAGCAGTACTTC | CASSTGGTRGPEQYF | TRBJ2-7 | NA | TRBV28
TGCGCCAGCAGCCTGACACCGGAGGGCACAGATACGCAGTATTTT | CASSLTPEGTDTQYF | TRBJ2-3 | NA | TRBV5-1
TGCGCCAGCAGTCCGGGACTAGCGGGGAAAGAGACCCAGTACTTC | CASSPGLAGKETQYF | TRBJ2-5 | TRBD2 | TRBV10-2
TGCAGTGCCTCGACGGGGGATACGCAGTATTTT | CSASTGDTQYF | TRBJ2-3 | NA | TRBV20-1
TGCGCCAGCAGCCAAAAAGGGACTAGCGGTGAGCAGTTCTTC | CASSQKGTSGEQFF | TRBJ2-1 | TRBD2 | TRBV5-1
TGTGCCAGCAGCTTAGCGGGACAGTTTCAACTTGAAGCTTTCTTT | CASSLAGQFQLEAFF | TRBJ1-1 | TRBD1 | TRBV7-8
TGTGCCAGCAGCTTAGAATGGGCTAAATCCCAGTACGAGCAGTACTTC | CASSLEWAKSQYEQYF | TRBJ2-7 | NA | TRBV7-2
TGTGCCAGCAGTTTGACAGGGGTGGATAGCAATCAGCCCCAGCATTTT | CASSLTGVDSNQPQHF | TRBJ1-5 | TRBD1 | TRBV28
TGTGCCAGCAGTTACCTAAGGACAGGGGAGGTCACTGAAGCTTTCTTT | CASSYLRTGEVTEAFF | TRBJ1-1 | TRBD1 | TRBV6-5
TGTGCCAGCAGCCAAGAACGTAGCGGATTCTACAATGAGCAGTTCTTC | CASSQERSGFYNEQFF | TRBJ2-1 | NA | TRBV4-2
TGTGCCAGCAGCTTACTTCCGGGACAGGGCCTCTTCTTC | CASSLLPGQGLFF | TRBJ2-1 | TRBD1 | TRBV7-9
TGCAGCGTTGGGAGGGGAGGGACGGGGGAGCAGTACTTC | CSVGRGGTGEQYF | TRBJ2-7 | TRBD2 | TRBV29-1
TGTGCCAGTAGTACACAGGGGAAGATTGAAGCTTTCTTT | CASSTQGKIEAFF | TRBJ1-1 | TRBD1 | TRBV19
TGTGCCAGCACCCCCGGAGGGCTCCCGAACACCGGGGAGCTGTTTTTT | CASTPGGLPNTGELFF | TRBJ2-2 | NA | TRBV9
TGTGCCAGCAGGGCAGGGGGTGGAGATACGCAGTATTTT | CASRAGGGDTQYF | TRBJ2-3 | TRBD1 | TRBV9
TGTGCCAGCAGCTTAGCCCTCGGACAGTCGAACACTGAAGCTTTCTTT | CASSLALGQSNTEAFF | TRBJ1-1 | NA | TRBV7-8
TGTGCCAGCAGTCCGGGCGGGAGCGGAGATACGCAGTATTTT | CASSPGGSGDTQYF | TRBJ2-3 | TRBD2 | TRBV6-5
TGTGCCAGCAGCGTAGACTCTCGCACAGATACGCAGTATTTT | CASSVDSRTDTQYF | TRBJ2-3 | NA | TRBV9
TGTGCCAGCAGCGCAACTAGCGGGAGGACCATCAGCACAGATACGCAGTATTTT | CASSATSGRTISTDTQYF | TRBJ2-3 | TRBD2 | TRBV5-6
TGTGCCAGCTCACTATCCCGAACAGGGGGAAGGCTAGCCAAAAACATTCAGTACTTC | CASSLSRTGGRLAKNIQYF | TRBJ2-4 | TRBD1 | TRBV18
TGTGCCAGCAGTGGGGCCAGGGCGACCGGGGAGCTGTTTTTT | CASSGARATGELFF | TRBJ2-2 | NA | TRBV2
TGTGCCAGCAGTCCCTCGGGACAGGGTACTAATGAAAAACTGTTTTTT | CASSPSGQGTNEKLFF | TRBJ1-4 | TRBD1 | TRBV27
TGCGCCAGCAGCTTGGAGGGGCCGAGCCCCTACAATGAGCAGTTCTTC | CASSLEGPSPYNEQFF | TRBJ2-1 | NA | TRBV5-1
TGTGCCAGCTCACCGTGGACAGGGGGCCGTAAGACTAATGAAAAACTGTTTTTT | CASSPWTGGRKTNEKLFF | TRBJ1-4 | TRBD1 | TRBV18
TGTGCCAGCTCACTCAAAATCCGGGACTTAGAAGAGACCCAGTACTTC | CASSLKIRDLEETQYF | TRBJ2-5 | NA | TRBV18
TGCGCCAGCAGGAGCCGGGACAGCTCCTACGAGCAGTACTTC | CASRSRDSSYEQYF | TRBJ2-7 | TRBD1 | TRBV4-1
TGTGCCTGGAGTGTAACCGGGACAGGGGGTGGTTTT | CAWSVTGTGGGF | TRBJ1-3 | TRBD1 | TRBV30
TGTGCCAGCAGCGTAGGGAGGGGGCAATACGGCTACACCTTC | CASSVGRGQYGYTF | TRBJ1-2 | TRBD1 | TRBV9
TGTGTCAGAATCGATTTAGGGGAGAACACTGAAGCTTTCTTT | CVRIDLGENTEAFF | TRBJ1-1 | NA | TRBV7-5
TGTGCCAGCAGCTTAACCCAATCACGGAACTATGGCTACACCTTC | CASSLTQSRNYGYTF | TRBJ1-2 | NA | TRBV7-9
TGCAGCGTTCAAAGGGGGACAGACCTCACCGGGGAGCTGTTTTTT | CSVQRGTDLTGELFF | TRBJ2-2 | TRBD1 | TRBV29-1
TGTGCCAGCAGCGGAGTAGGACTAGCGGGGGGCGTAGAGACCCAGTACTTC | CASSGVGLAGGVETQYF | TRBJ2-5 | TRBD2 | TRBV7-2
TGCAGCGTTGATAAACAGGGGAAGAACACTGAAGCTTTCTTT | CSVDKQGKNTEAFF | TRBJ1-1 | TRBD1 | TRBV29-1
TGTGCCAGCAGTCGAGCGGGGTACGAGCAGTACTTC | CASSRAGYEQYF | TRBJ2-7 | TRBD2 | TRBV6-6
TGTGCCAGCAGCTTAGTAGGGGTCCACGAGCAGTACTTC | CASSLVGVHEQYF | TRBJ2-7 | NA | TRBV7-2